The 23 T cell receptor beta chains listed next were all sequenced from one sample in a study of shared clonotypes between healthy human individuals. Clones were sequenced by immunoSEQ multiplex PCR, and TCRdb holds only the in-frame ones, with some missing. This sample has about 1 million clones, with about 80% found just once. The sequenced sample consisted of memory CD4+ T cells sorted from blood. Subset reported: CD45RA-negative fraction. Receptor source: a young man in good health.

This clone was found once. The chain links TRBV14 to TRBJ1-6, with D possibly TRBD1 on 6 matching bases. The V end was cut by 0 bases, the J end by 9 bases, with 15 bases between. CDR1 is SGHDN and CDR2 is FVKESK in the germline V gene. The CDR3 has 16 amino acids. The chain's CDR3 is CASSQDGGAKISPLHF. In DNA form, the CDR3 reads TGTGCCAGCAGCCAAGATGGGGGCGCGAAAATTTCACCCCTCCACTTT.

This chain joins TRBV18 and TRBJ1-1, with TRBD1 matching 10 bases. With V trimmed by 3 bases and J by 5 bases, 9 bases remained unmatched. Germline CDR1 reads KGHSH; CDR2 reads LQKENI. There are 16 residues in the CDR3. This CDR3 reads CASSPQTGGWGTEAFF. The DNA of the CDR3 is TGTGCCAGCTCACCTCAGACAGGGGGCTGGGGTACTGAAGCTTTCTTT.

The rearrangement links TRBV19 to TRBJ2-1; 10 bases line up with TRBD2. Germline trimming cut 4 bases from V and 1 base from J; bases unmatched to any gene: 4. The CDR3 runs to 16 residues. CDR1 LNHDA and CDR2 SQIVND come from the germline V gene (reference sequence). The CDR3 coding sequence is TGTGCCAGTAGTAGGGCTAGCGGGAGTTCCTACAATGAGCAGTTCTTC. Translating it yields CASSRASGSSYNEQFF.

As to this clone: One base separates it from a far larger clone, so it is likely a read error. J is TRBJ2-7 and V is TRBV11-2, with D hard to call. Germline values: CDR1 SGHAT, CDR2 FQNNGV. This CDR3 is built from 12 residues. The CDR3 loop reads CAGSHDSYEQYF. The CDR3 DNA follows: TGTGCCGGCAGCCACGACTCGTACGAGCAGTACTTC.

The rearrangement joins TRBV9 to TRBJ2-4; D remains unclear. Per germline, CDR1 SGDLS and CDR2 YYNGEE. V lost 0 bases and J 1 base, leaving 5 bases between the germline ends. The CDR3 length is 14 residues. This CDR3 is CASSVGIAKNIQYF. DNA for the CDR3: TGTGCCAGCAGCGTAGGGATCGCCAAAAACATTCAGTACTTC. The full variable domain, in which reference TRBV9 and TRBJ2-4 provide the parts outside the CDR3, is DSGVTQTPKHLITATGQRVTLRCSPRSGDLSVYWYQQSLDQGLQFLIQYYNGEERAKGNILERFSAQQFPDLHSELNLSSLELGDSALYFCASSVGIAKNIQYFGAGTRLSVL.

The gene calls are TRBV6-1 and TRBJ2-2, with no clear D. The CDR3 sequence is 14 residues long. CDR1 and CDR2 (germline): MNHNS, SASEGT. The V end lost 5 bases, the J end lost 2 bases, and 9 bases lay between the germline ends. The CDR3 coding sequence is TGTGCCAGCAGTAAGGGTTTTAACACCGGGGAGCTGTTTTTT. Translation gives CASSKGFNTGELFF.

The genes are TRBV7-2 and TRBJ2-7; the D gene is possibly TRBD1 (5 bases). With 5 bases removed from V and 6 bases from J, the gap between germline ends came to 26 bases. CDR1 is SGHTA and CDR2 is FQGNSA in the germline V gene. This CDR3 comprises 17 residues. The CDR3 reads CASSPKPRRREDVEQYF. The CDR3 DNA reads TGTGCCAGCAGCCCGAAACCCAGACGCAGGGAAGATGTCGAGCAGTACTTC.

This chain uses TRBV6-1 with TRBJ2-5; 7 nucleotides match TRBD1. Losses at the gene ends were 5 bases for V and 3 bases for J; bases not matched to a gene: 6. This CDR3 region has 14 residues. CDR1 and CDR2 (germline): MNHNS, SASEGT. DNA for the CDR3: TGTGCCAGCAGTCCGGATACAGGGGAAGAGACCCAGTACTTC. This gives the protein CASSPDTGEETQYF.

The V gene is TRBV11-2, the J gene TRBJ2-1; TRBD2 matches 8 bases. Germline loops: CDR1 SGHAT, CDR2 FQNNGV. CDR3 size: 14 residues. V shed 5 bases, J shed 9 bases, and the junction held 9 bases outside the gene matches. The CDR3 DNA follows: TGTGCCAGCAGCATCTATAGCGGGGACGGTGAGCAGTTCTTC. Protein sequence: CASSIYSGDGEQFF. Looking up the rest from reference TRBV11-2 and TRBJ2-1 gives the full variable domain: EAGVAQSPRYKIIEKRQSVAFWCNPISGHATLYWYQQILGQGPKLLIQFQNNGVVDDSQLPKDRFSAERLKGVDSTLKIQPAKLEDSAVYLCASSIYSGDGEQFFGPGTRLTVL.

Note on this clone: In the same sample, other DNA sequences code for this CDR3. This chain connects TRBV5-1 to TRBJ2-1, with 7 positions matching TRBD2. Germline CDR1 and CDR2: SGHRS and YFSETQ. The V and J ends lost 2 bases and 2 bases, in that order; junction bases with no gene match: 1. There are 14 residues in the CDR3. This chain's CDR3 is CASSFGTTYNEQFF. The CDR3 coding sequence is TGCGCCAGCAGCTTTGGGACTACCTACAATGAGCAGTTCTTC.

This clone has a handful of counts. CDR3 sequence (DNA): TGTGCCAGCAGTAAGAGCTCTAGGACAGACTATGGCTACACCTTC. The encoded protein is CASSKSSRTDYGYTF. The rearrangement joins TRBV6-5 to TRBJ1-2; D perhaps matches TRBD1 (6 bases). The V and J ends lost 5 bases and 3 bases respectively, with 16 bases between them. CDR1 and CDR2 from the germline V gene are MNHEY and SVGAGI. This CDR3 has 15 amino acids.

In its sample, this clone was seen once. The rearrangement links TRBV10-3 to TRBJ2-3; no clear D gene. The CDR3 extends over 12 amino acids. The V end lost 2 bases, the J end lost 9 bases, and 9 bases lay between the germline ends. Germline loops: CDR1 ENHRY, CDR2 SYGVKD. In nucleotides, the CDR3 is TGTGCCATCAGTGAGGACCCCGGGACGCAGTATTTT. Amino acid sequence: CAISEDPGTQYF.

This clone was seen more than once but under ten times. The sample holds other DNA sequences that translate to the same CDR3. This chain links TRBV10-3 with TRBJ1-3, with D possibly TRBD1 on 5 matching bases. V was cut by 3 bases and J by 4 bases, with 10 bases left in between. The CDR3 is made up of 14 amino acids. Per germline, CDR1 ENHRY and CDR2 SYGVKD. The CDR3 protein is CAISDRDSGNTIYF. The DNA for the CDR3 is TGTGCCATCAGTGATAGGGACTCAGGAAACACCATATATTTT.

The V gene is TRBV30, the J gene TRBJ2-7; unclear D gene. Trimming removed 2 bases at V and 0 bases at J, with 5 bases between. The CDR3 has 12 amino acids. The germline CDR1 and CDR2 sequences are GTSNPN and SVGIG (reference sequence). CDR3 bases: TGTGCCTGGAGTTTCTCCTCCTACGAGCAGTACTTC. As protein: CAWSFSSYEQYF.

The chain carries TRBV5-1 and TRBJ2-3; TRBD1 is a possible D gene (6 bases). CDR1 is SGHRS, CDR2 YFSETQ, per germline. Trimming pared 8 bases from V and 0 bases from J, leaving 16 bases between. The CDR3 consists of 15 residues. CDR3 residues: CASSDGGPSTDTQYF. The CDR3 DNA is TGCGCCAGTTCCGATGGGGGCCCTAGCACAGATACGCAGTATTTT.

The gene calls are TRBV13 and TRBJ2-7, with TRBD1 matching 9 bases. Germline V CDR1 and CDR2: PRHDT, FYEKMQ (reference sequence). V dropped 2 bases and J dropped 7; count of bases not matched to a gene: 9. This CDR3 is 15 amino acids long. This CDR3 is CASSLRTGVGREQYF. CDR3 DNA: TGTGCCAGCAGCTTACGGACAGGGGTTGGTCGGGAGCAGTACTTC.

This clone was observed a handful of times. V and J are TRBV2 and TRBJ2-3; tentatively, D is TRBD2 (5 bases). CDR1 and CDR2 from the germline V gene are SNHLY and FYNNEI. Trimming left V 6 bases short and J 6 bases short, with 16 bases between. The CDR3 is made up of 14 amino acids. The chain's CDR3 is CASSATTKPDTQYF. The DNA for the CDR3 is TGTGCCAGCAGCGCGACTACGAAACCGGATACGCAGTATTTT.

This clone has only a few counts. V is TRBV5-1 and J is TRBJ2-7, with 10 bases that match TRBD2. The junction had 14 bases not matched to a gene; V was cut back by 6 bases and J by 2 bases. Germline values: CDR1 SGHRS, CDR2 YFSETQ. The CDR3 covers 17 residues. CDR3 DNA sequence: TGCGCCAGCACTTCGTGGCTAGCGGGGGAGCGGACCTACGAGCAGTACTTC. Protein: CASTSWLAGERTYEQYF.

The CDR3 sequence: CASSESGLGTGHNQPQHF. Written as DNA, the CDR3 is TGTGCCAGCAGTGAATCCGGTTTGGGGACAGGTCACAATCAGCCCCAGCATTTT. This chain links TRBV6-1 with TRBJ1-5; 8 bases fit TRBD1. With V trimmed by 2 bases and J by 3 bases, 12 bases remained unmatched. This CDR3 is built from 18 residues. Per the germline V gene, CDR1 is MNHNS and CDR2 is SASEGT.

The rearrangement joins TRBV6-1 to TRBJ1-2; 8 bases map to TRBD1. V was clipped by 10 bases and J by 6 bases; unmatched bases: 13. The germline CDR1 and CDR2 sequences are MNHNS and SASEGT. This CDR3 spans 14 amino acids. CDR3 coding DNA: TGTGCCACCCAGGGACCGGGACAGGTGGATGGCTACACCTTC. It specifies CATQGPGQVDGYTF.

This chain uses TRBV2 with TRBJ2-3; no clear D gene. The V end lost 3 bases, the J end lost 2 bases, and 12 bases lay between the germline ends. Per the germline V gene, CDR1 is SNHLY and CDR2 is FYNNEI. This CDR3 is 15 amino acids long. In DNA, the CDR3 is TGTGCCAGCAGTGACCTCGGCCCTACCACAGATACGCAGTATTTT. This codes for CASSDLGPTTDTQYF.

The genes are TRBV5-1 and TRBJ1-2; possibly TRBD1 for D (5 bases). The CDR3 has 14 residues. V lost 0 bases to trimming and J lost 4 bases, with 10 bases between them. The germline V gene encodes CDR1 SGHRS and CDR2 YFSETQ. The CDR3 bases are TGCGCCAGCAGCTTGGCCCAGGGTCGCTATGGCTACACCTTC. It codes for CASSLAQGRYGYTF.

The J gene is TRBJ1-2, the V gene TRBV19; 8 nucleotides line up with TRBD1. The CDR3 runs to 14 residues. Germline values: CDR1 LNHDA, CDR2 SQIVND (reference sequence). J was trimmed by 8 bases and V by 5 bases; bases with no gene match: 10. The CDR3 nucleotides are TGTGCCAGTAGTCCCCCCCGGACAGGGACGGGCTACACCTTC. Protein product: CASSPPRTGTGYTF.